The 25 T cell receptor beta chains given below trace back to one sample, sequenced in a study of T cell responses to AZD1222 COVID-19 vaccine. The data were produced by immunoSEQ multiplex PCR, yet TCRdb's version contains in-frame clones alone and is incomplete. The sample consists of over 120,000 clones, roughly 92% of them appearing once. The source was peripheral blood, collected on day 0 of AZD1222 vaccination. These receptors originate from an adult in good health.

The chain's CDR3 is CASSTNRGLGYTF. In DNA form, the CDR3 reads TGTGCCAGCAGCACCAACAGGGGGCTTGGCTACACCTTC. The rearrangement uses TRBV28 and TRBJ1-2; 9 bases line up with TRBD1. The CDR3 is made up of 13 amino acids. The V gene end was trimmed by 6 bases and the J gene end by 7 bases; junction bases not matched to a gene: 6. CDR1 and CDR2 from the germline V gene are MDHEN and SYDVKM.

The rearrangement links TRBV27 to TRBJ2-7, with TRBD1 matching 11 bases. CDR3 length equals 20 residues. Germline V gene sequence: CDR1 MNHEY, CDR2 SMNVEV (reference sequence). V shed 5 bases and J 1 base; nucleotides not matched to a gene: 19. As DNA, the CDR3 is TGTGCCAGCAGTCCACGGACAGGGGGCTTCGCGTCTCCGGGGTCCTACGAGCAGTACTTC. Amino acid sequence: CASSPRTGGFASPGSYEQYF.

V is TRBV19 and J is TRBJ2-1; TRBD2 agrees at 8 bases. The CDR3 is made up of 16 amino acids. Germline CDR1 and CDR2: LNHDA and SQIVND (reference sequence). The junction had 6 bases not matched to a gene; V was cut back by 5 bases and J by 0 bases. CDR3 region: CASSFGSGSSYNEQFF. In DNA form, the CDR3 reads TGTGCCAGTAGTTTCGGCAGCGGGAGCTCCTACAATGAGCAGTTCTTC.

The CDR3 region is CASSRTLAGAFQGEQFF. CDR3 in DNA: TGCGCCAGCAGCCGGACACTAGCGGGAGCCTTCCAGGGTGAGCAGTTCTTC. This chain connects TRBV5-1 to TRBJ2-1; 11 positions agree with TRBD2. Germline trimming cut 4 bases from V and 9 bases from J; bases unmatched to any gene: 15. Germline CDR1 SGHRS, CDR2 YFSETQ. This CDR3 spans 17 amino acids.

This clone was found a few times. The chain recombines TRBV4-2 with TRBJ2-5; 9 positions agree with TRBD2. Germline CDR1 and CDR2: LGHNA and YNFKEQ. After removal of 0 bases from V and 1 base from J, the junction contained 0 bases not matched to a gene. This CDR3 spans 15 amino acids. CDR3 sequence: CASSQERGGQETQYF. For the CDR3, the DNA is TGTGCCAGCAGCCAAGAGCGGGGGGGCCAAGAGACCCAGTACTTC.

The chain has TRBV16 and TRBJ2-2, with D possibly matching TRBD2 (5 bases). Germline V gene sequence: CDR1 KGHSY, CDR2 FQNENV. V lost 4 bases and J lost 4, with 10 bases in between. The CDR3 loop spans 14 amino acids. The CDR3, as DNA: TGTGCCAGCAGCCCAGCGCGGGCCACCGGGGAGCTGTTTTTT. Protein sequence: CASSPARATGELFF.

This clone was detected only a few times. This chain joins TRBV2 and TRBJ2-2, with a possible D match to TRBD1 (6 bases). The germline gives CDR1 SNHLY, CDR2 FYNNEI. CDR3 length: 14 residues. V was shortened by 9 bases and J by 7 bases, with 18 bases between the two germline ends. DNA for the CDR3: TGTGCCAGTAGAAAGGGGGACGGTGGCGGGGAGCTGTTTTTT. It translates to CASRKGDGGGELFF.

The genes are TRBV14 and TRBJ2-1; weak D call: TRBD2 (6 bases). The CDR3 is 15 residues long. Germline lookup yields CDR1 SGHDN and CDR2 FVKESK. V lost 4 bases and J 0 bases, leaving 10 bases between the germline ends. For the CDR3, the DNA is TGTGCCAGCAGCCTCGGACTACGCTCCTACAATGAGCAGTTCTTC. Residues: CASSLGLRSYNEQFF.

A remark on this clone: Other DNA variants within this sample encode the same CDR3. This chain joins TRBV3-1 (or the pseudogene TRBV3-2) and TRBJ2-2; possibly TRBD1 for D (6 bases). CDR1 and CDR2 (germline): LGHDT, YNNKEL (reference sequence). The CDR3 has 14 residues. Trimming removed 1 base at V and 5 bases at J, with 8 bases between. The chain's CDR3 is CASSQAGVTGELFF. The CDR3 region has the DNA TGTGCCAGCAGCCAAGCAGGGGTTACCGGGGAGCTGTTTTTT.

This clone was picked up a small number of times. The J gene is TRBJ2-7, the V gene TRBV2; D remains unclear. Germline assignment: CDR1 SNHLY and CDR2 FYNNEI. CDR3 length: 14 residues. Trimming pared 6 bases from V and 1 base from J, leaving 13 bases between. The CDR3 bases are TGTGCCAGCAGGATTCCAGGAGAGTCCTACGAGCAGTACTTC. Translation: CASRIPGESYEQYF.

The chain carries TRBV5-6 and TRBJ2-5; 10 bases are shared with TRBD1. V lost 0 bases, J lost 0 bases, and 5 bases stayed unmatched. CDR1 and CDR2 (germline): SGHDT, YYEEEE. There are 17 residues in the CDR3. CDR3 protein: CASSLGDRGAYQETQYF. The CDR3 bases are TGTGCCAGCAGCTTGGGGGACAGGGGTGCGTACCAAGAGACCCAGTACTTC. Full variable domain (missing parts from reference TRBV5-6 and TRBJ2-5): DAGVTQSPTHLIKTRGQQVTLRCSPKSGHDTVSWYQQALGQGPQFIFQYYEEEERQRGNFPDRFSGHQFPNYSSELNVNALLLGDSALYLCASSLGDRGAYQETQYFGPGTRLLVL.

The chain links TRBV27 to TRBJ2-7; D unresolved. Trimming took off 4 bases at V and 3 bases at J, with 7 bases between the two ends. The CDR3 is 12 residues long. Germline-derived CDR1 and CDR2 are MNHEY and SMNVEV (reference sequence). CDR3 sequence (DNA): TGTGCCAGCAGTTCGAATGGCTACGAGCAGTACTTC. Amino acid sequence: CASSSNGYEQYF.

The gene calls are TRBV28 and TRBJ1-5; D is ambiguous. The V and J ends lost 2 bases and 6 bases respectively, with 5 bases between them. Per germline, CDR1 MDHEN and CDR2 SYDVKM. This CDR3 comprises 12 residues. The CDR3: CASSLQVQPQHF. The CDR3 nucleotides read TGTGCCAGCAGTTTACAGGTTCAGCCCCAGCATTTT.

The rearrangement uses TRBV2 and TRBJ2-2; a possible D gene is TRBD2 (5 bases). The CDR3 spans 16 residues. CDR1 SNHLY and CDR2 FYNNEI come from the germline V gene. V was cut by 3 bases and J by 4 bases, with 15 bases left in between. CDR3 nucleotides: TGTGCCAGCAGTGACCTCGAATGGAGGAGCACCGGGGAGCTGTTTTTT. Translation: CASSDLEWRSTGELFF.

J is TRBJ2-7 and V is TRBV3-1 (or the pseudogene TRBV3-2); D could derive from TRBD1 or TRBD2 (5 bases each). The CDR3 consists of 12 residues. The germline V gene encodes CDR1 LGHDT and CDR2 YNNKEL (reference sequence). V dropped 5 bases and J dropped 6 bases, with 11 bases sitting between them. CDR3 in amino acids: CASSYGTLEQYF. CDR3 coding DNA: TGTGCCAGCAGCTATGGGACCCTCGAGCAGTACTTC.

V usage is TRBV3-1 (or the pseudogene TRBV3-2) and J usage is TRBJ1-1; a weak D match, TRBD1 (6 bases). This CDR3 region has 11 residues. CDR1 and CDR2 from the germline V gene are LGHDT and YNNKEL (reference sequence). Trimming cost V 7 bases and J 8 bases, with 11 bases left between them. CDR3 sequence: CASTLGTEAFF. The CDR3 bases are TGTGCCAGCACCCTCGGGACAGAAGCTTTCTTT.

The genes are TRBV4-2 and TRBJ1-1, with 10 bases that match TRBD1. The V gene end was trimmed by 5 bases and the J gene end by 6 bases; junction bases not matched to a gene: 9. CDR3 size: 15 residues. The germline V gene has CDR1 LGHNA and CDR2 YNFKEQ. CDR3: CASSSGGQGIAEAFF. CDR3 DNA sequence: TGTGCCAGCAGCAGTGGGGGACAGGGGATAGCTGAAGCTTTCTTT.

This CDR3 is CASSGTELMNTEAFF. The CDR3 coding sequence is TGCGCCAGCAGTGGGACAGAACTCATGAACACTGAAGCTTTCTTT. The V and J genes are TRBV10-2 and TRBJ1-1; TRBD1 might be the D (6 bases). This CDR3 is 15 amino acids long. Germline values: CDR1 WSHSY, CDR2 SAAADI. Trimming stripped 4 bases from V and 0 bases from J, with 12 bases between.

The CDR3 protein is CASSRGGPSYEQYF. DNA for the CDR3: TGTGCCAGTAGTAGGGGGGGACCCTCCTACGAGCAGTACTTC. The rearrangement joins TRBV19 to TRBJ2-7, with TRBD2 identical over 7 bases. Germline assignment: CDR1 LNHDA and CDR2 SQIVND (reference sequence). This CDR3 spans 14 amino acids. V shed 4 bases, J shed 0 bases, and the junction held 3 bases outside the gene matches.

The chain links TRBV7-2 to TRBJ2-5; 8 bases fit TRBD2. This CDR3 contains 15 residues. After removal of 5 bases from V and 2 bases from J, the junction contained 7 bases not matched to a gene. Germline CDR1 SGHTA, CDR2 FQGNSA. This chain's CDR3 is CASSKGLVGQETQYF. CDR3 sequence (DNA): TGTGCCAGCAGCAAGGGACTAGTTGGGCAAGAGACCCAGTACTTC.

The CDR3 sequence is CASSRTSSYEQYF. The CDR3 region has the DNA TGTGCCAGCAGCCGGACCAGCTCCTACGAGCAGTACTTC. The rearrangement uses TRBV3-1 (or the pseudogene TRBV3-2) and TRBJ2-7; no clear D. Trimming removed 4 bases at V and 0 bases at J, with 7 bases between. CDR3 size: 13 residues. The V gene's germline CDR1 is LGHDT and CDR2 YNNKEL (reference sequence).

This chain uses TRBV6-6 with TRBJ1-5; perhaps TRBD1 as D (6 bases). With 5 bases removed from V and 7 bases from J, the gap between germline ends came to 9 bases. Germline lookup yields CDR1 MNHNY and CDR2 SVGAGI (reference sequence). The CDR3 is 12 residues long. CDR3 nucleotides: TGTGCCAGCAGTACAGGGAACCAGCCCCAGCATTTT. It specifies CASSTGNQPQHF.

As regards this clone: The conserved phenylalanine or tryptophan normally closing the CDR3 is absent here, so this likely arose from a read error. The V and J genes are TRBV7-2 and TRBJ1-1; D remains ambiguous. The CDR3 contains 14 residues. The ends were cut back, 5 bases at V and 6 bases at J, with 16 bases in the middle. Germline V gene lookup returns CDR1 SGHTA and CDR2 FQGNSA. CDR3 in amino acids: CASSGRRSGSEAFL. The CDR3 DNA is TGTGCCAGCAGCGGGCGTCGAAGCGGGTCTGAAGCTTTCCTT.

The rearrangement uses TRBV6-5 and TRBJ1-1, with TRBD1 matching over 8 bases. The CDR3 consists of 15 residues. V trimming: 6 bases; J trimming: 4 bases; junction bases outside the gene matches: 10. Germline CDR1 MNHEY, CDR2 SVGAGI. The CDR3: CASREEDRESTEAFF. CDR3 DNA: TGTGCCAGCAGGGAGGAGGACAGGGAAAGCACTGAAGCTTTCTTT.

The chain carries TRBV5-1 and TRBJ1-4, with TRBD1 matching 9 bases. The CDR3 consists of 16 residues. CDR1 SGHRS and CDR2 YFSETQ come from the germline V gene. Unmatched junction bases numbered 3, after V lost 0 bases and J lost 3 bases. The CDR3 region is CASSLADRGANEKLFF. Written as DNA, the CDR3 is TGCGCCAGCAGCTTGGCGGACAGGGGAGCTAATGAAAAACTGTTTTTT. Variable domain in full (rest from reference TRBV5-1 and TRBJ1-4): KAGVTQTPRYLIKTRGQQVTLSCSPISGHRSVSWYQQTPGQGLQFLFEYFSETQRNKGNFPGRFSGRQFSNSRSEMNVSTLELGDSALYLCASSLADRGANEKLFFGSGTQLSVL.